The T cell receptor (beta chain) under discussion was sequenced for a study of graft-versus-host responses after intestinal transplantation. Method: immunoSEQ multiplex PCR; TCRdb's copy keeps in-frame clones and lacks some. In the table there are more than 80,000 clones, approximately 91% of which are singletons. The germline V gene encodes CDR1 SGHAT and CDR2 FQDESV (reference sequence). V lost 3 bases to trimming and J lost 6 bases; unmatched junction nucleotides: 1. The CDR3 length is 14 residues. Regarding this clone: Its antigen is undetermined.

The sample in question was unstimulated CD4+ T cells sorted from spleen or lymph node cells, obtained before intestinal transplant. The receptor's source is a human donor who received an intestinal transplant. This chain joins TRBV11-1 and TRBJ1-6; 8 nucleotides line up with TRBD1. DNA for the CDR3: TGTGCCAGCAGCTTGGACAGGGCTAATTCACCCCTCCACTTT. Its translation is CASSLDRANSPLHF.